A selection of T cell receptor beta chains follows, all from one sample in a study of T cell responses to AZD1222 COVID-19 vaccine. This table comes from immunoSEQ multiplex PCR, and its TCRdb copy is limited to in-frame clones, with some not included. The sample carries about 85,000 clones, roughly nine tenths recorded once. The specimen comprised peripheral blood, sampled on day 0 of AZD1222 vaccination. The origin of the receptors is an adult in good health. CDR3s include the opening cysteine and the closing phenylalanine or tryptophan. D genes are given only for firm matches. Size tells how often a clone was seen (once, few, many) or the class of an expanded clone, and some rows leave it out.

j_call: TRBJ1-4; d_call: NA; clone_size: NA; cdr3_length: 13; v_call: TRBV10-3; cdr3_aa: CAIGTNTNEKLFF; cdr3_nt: TGTGCCATTGGGACAAACACTAATGAAAAACTGTTTTTT
j_call: TRBJ2-7; d_call: TRBD2; clone_size: NA; cdr3_length: 15; v_call: TRBV7-9; cdr3_aa: CASSLNEGTIYEQYF; cdr3_nt: TGTGCCAGCAGCTTAAACGAAGGGACTATCTACGAGCAGTACTTC
j_call: TRBJ1-1; d_call: NA; clone_size: once; cdr3_length: 14; v_call: TRBV7-9; cdr3_aa: CASSLGQGRPEAFF; cdr3_nt: TGTGCCAGCAGCTTAGGGCAGGGAAGGCCTGAAGCTTTCTTT
j_call: TRBJ2-2; d_call: NA; clone_size: NA; cdr3_length: 15; v_call: TRBV2; cdr3_aa: CASRGGASNTGELFF; cdr3_nt: TGTGCCAGCAGGGGGGGAGCCTCGAACACCGGGGAGCTGTTTTTT
j_call: TRBJ1-2; d_call: TRBD1; clone_size: NA; cdr3_length: 14; v_call: TRBV28; cdr3_aa: CASSLKGAPWGYTF; cdr3_nt: TGTGCCAGCAGTTTGAAGGGGGCGCCATGGGGCTACACCTTC
j_call: TRBJ2-4; d_call: NA; clone_size: NA; cdr3_length: 16; v_call: TRBV27; cdr3_aa: CASTTPGRIAKNIQYF; cdr3_nt: TGTGCCAGCACCACTCCAGGGCGTATAGCCAAAAACATTCAGTACTTC
j_call: TRBJ2-5; d_call: TRBD1; clone_size: NA; cdr3_length: 15; v_call: TRBV5-1; cdr3_aa: CASSPRTGVEETQYF; cdr3_nt: TGCGCCAGCAGCCCTCGGACAGGGGTGGAGGAGACCCAGTACTTC
j_call: TRBJ1-5; d_call: NA; clone_size: NA; cdr3_length: 15; v_call: TRBV27; cdr3_aa: CASSLSSLPNQPQHF; cdr3_nt: TGTGCCAGCAGTTTATCGTCCTTGCCCAATCAGCCCCAGCATTTT
j_call: TRBJ2-2; d_call: NA; clone_size: NA; cdr3_length: 14; v_call: TRBV19; cdr3_aa: CASTDRTGTGELFF; cdr3_nt: TGTGCCAGTACCGACAGGACGGGCACCGGGGAGCTGTTTTTT
j_call: TRBJ1-2; d_call: NA; clone_size: NA; cdr3_length: 13; v_call: TRBV27; cdr3_aa: CASSRGSNYGYTF; cdr3_nt: TGTGCCAGCAGTAGAGGGTCTAACTATGGCTACACCTTC
j_call: TRBJ1-2; d_call: NA; clone_size: NA; cdr3_length: 14; v_call: TRBV28; cdr3_aa: CASSFPAENYGYTF; cdr3_nt: TGTGCCAGCAGTTTCCCCGCAGAGAACTATGGCTACACCTTC
j_call: TRBJ2-7; d_call: NA; clone_size: NA; cdr3_length: 12; v_call: TRBV7-8; cdr3_aa: CASRADSYEQYF; cdr3_nt: TGTGCCAGCAGAGCAGATTCCTACGAGCAGTACTTC
j_call: TRBJ1-3; d_call: TRBD1; clone_size: once; cdr3_length: 15; v_call: TRBV19; cdr3_aa: CASSDRTGAGNTIYF; cdr3_nt: TGTGCCAGTAGTGACCGGACAGGGGCTGGAAACACCATATATTTT
j_call: TRBJ2-5; d_call: NA; clone_size: NA; cdr3_length: 14; v_call: TRBV7-8; cdr3_aa: CASSITGRGETQYF; cdr3_nt: TGTGCCAGCAGCATCACAGGGAGAGGAGAGACCCAGTACTTC
j_call: TRBJ2-3; d_call: NA; clone_size: NA; cdr3_length: 14; v_call: TRBV19; cdr3_aa: CASSKGLGTDTQYF; cdr3_nt: TGTGCCAGTAGTAAAGGTTTGGGCACAGATACGCAGTATTTT
j_call: TRBJ2-3; d_call: NA; clone_size: NA; cdr3_length: 15; v_call: TRBV4-1; cdr3_aa: CASSQDWGVPDTQYF; cdr3_nt: TGCGCCAGCAGCCAAGATTGGGGAGTTCCAGATACGCAGTATTTT
j_call: TRBJ1-2; d_call: TRBD1; clone_size: NA; cdr3_length: 15; v_call: TRBV6-5; cdr3_aa: CASSTMDRSNYGYTF; cdr3_nt: TGTGCCAGCAGTACCATGGACAGGTCTAACTATGGCTACACCTTC
j_call: TRBJ1-6; d_call: TRBD1; clone_size: NA; cdr3_length: 13; v_call: TRBV5-8; cdr3_aa: CASSYDRDSPLHF; cdr3_nt: TGTGCCAGCAGCTATGACAGGGACTCACCCCTCCACTTT
j_call: TRBJ1-5; d_call: NA; clone_size: NA; cdr3_length: 13; v_call: TRBV15; cdr3_aa: CATSRDADSGKNF; cdr3_nt: TGTGCCACCAGCAGAGACGCCGACAGTGGGAAGAATTTT
j_call: TRBJ2-5; d_call: NA; clone_size: NA; cdr3_length: 13; v_call: TRBV18; cdr3_aa: CASSQGFQETQYF; cdr3_nt: TGTGCCAGCTCACAGGGGTTCCAAGAGACCCAGTACTTC
j_call: TRBJ1-4; d_call: NA; clone_size: NA; cdr3_length: 12; v_call: TRBV11-2; cdr3_aa: CASSPTRTELFF; cdr3_nt: TGTGCCAGCAGCCCGACCCGGACAGAACTGTTTTTT
j_call: TRBJ2-1; d_call: TRBD1; clone_size: once; cdr3_length: 15; v_call: TRBV7-7; cdr3_aa: CASSLGRTGANEQFF; cdr3_nt: TGTGCTAGCAGCTTGGGGCGGACAGGGGCCAATGAGCAGTTCTTC
j_call: TRBJ2-7; d_call: TRBD1; clone_size: NA; cdr3_length: 15; v_call: TRBV10-1; cdr3_aa: CAIPPRDRGIGEQYF; cdr3_nt: TGCGCCATCCCGCCCCGGGACAGGGGAATAGGCGAGCAGTACTTC
j_call: TRBJ1-5; d_call: NA; clone_size: NA; cdr3_length: 17; v_call: TRBV3-1/TRBV3-2; cdr3_aa: CASSQEGSGNSNQPQHF; cdr3_nt: TGTGCCAGCAGCCAAGAGGGGTCCGGGAATAGCAATCAGCCCCAGCATTTT
j_call: TRBJ1-2; d_call: TRBD1; clone_size: NA; cdr3_length: 14; v_call: TRBV5-6; cdr3_aa: CASSPRGQNYGYTF; cdr3_nt: TGTGCCAGCAGTCCAAGGGGGCAGAACTATGGCTACACCTTC
j_call: TRBJ2-2; d_call: TRBD1; clone_size: NA; cdr3_length: 16; v_call: TRBV28; cdr3_aa: CASGRAGGVNTGELFF; cdr3_nt: TGTGCCAGCGGTAGGGCAGGGGGCGTCAACACCGGGGAGCTGTTTTTT
j_call: TRBJ2-5; d_call: NA; clone_size: NA; cdr3_length: 13; v_call: TRBV7-9; cdr3_aa: CASSSQGRETQYF; cdr3_nt: TGTGCCAGCAGCTCGCAGGGTCGGGAGACCCAGTACTTC
j_call: TRBJ1-6; d_call: NA; clone_size: once; cdr3_length: 14; v_call: TRBV27; cdr3_aa: CASSLAGSISPLHF; cdr3_nt: TGTGCCAGCAGTTTAGCAGGGAGTATTTCACCCCTCCACTTT
j_call: TRBJ1-2; d_call: NA; clone_size: NA; cdr3_length: 14; v_call: TRBV28; cdr3_aa: CASSSIRESYGYTF; cdr3_nt: TGTGCCAGCAGTTCCATCAGGGAATCCTATGGCTACACCTTC
j_call: TRBJ1-1; d_call: TRBD1; clone_size: NA; cdr3_length: 15; v_call: TRBV5-1; cdr3_aa: CASSSSTGLGTEAFF; cdr3_nt: TGCGCCAGCAGCTCATCGACAGGGCTGGGCACTGAAGCTTTCTTT
j_call: TRBJ1-1; d_call: NA; clone_size: NA; cdr3_length: 13; v_call: TRBV7-2; cdr3_aa: CASSLELNTEAFF; cdr3_nt: TGTGCCAGCAGCTTAGAACTGAACACTGAAGCTTTCTTT
j_call: TRBJ2-5; d_call: NA; clone_size: NA; cdr3_length: 13; v_call: TRBV5-1; cdr3_aa: CASSLVAGETQYF; cdr3_nt: TGCGCCAGCAGCTTGGTAGCTGGTGAGACCCAGTACTTC
j_call: TRBJ1-1; d_call: NA; clone_size: NA; cdr3_length: 11; v_call: TRBV29-1; cdr3_aa: CSVARNTEAFF; cdr3_nt: TGCAGCGTTGCCAGGAACACTGAAGCTTTCTTT
j_call: TRBJ2-3; d_call: NA; clone_size: NA; cdr3_length: 14; v_call: TRBV5-1; cdr3_aa: CASKIGQITDTQYF; cdr3_nt: TGCGCCAGCAAGATAGGACAGATCACAGATACGCAGTATTTT
j_call: TRBJ2-7; d_call: TRBD2; clone_size: NA; cdr3_length: 19; v_call: TRBV19; cdr3_aa: CASSIQGAGLAGKSYEQYF; cdr3_nt: TGTGCCAGTAGTATACAGGGGGCCGGACTAGCGGGCAAATCCTACGAGCAGTACTTC
j_call: TRBJ2-3; d_call: TRBD2; clone_size: few; cdr3_length: 15; v_call: TRBV5-1; cdr3_aa: CASSLGSGSSDTQYF; cdr3_nt: TGCGCCAGCAGCTTGGGGAGCGGGAGCTCAGATACGCAGTATTTT
j_call: TRBJ1-1; d_call: NA; clone_size: NA; cdr3_length: 13; v_call: TRBV6-1; cdr3_aa: CASSEGAYTEAFF; cdr3_nt: TGTGCCAGCAGTGAGGGGGCGTACACTGAAGCTTTCTTT
j_call: TRBJ1-5; d_call: NA; clone_size: NA; cdr3_length: 16; v_call: TRBV6-6; cdr3_aa: CASNQNRIDSNQPQHF; cdr3_nt: TGTGCCAGCAACCAAAACAGAATTGATAGCAATCAGCCCCAGCATTTT
j_call: TRBJ2-7; d_call: NA; clone_size: NA; cdr3_length: 15; v_call: TRBV27; cdr3_aa: CASSLRTGSSYEQYF; cdr3_nt: TGTGCCAGCTCTCTCAGGACGGGCAGCTCCTACGAGCAGTACTTC
j_call: TRBJ2-2; d_call: NA; clone_size: NA; cdr3_length: 16; v_call: TRBV7-8; cdr3_aa: CASSLVEGGNTGELFF; cdr3_nt: TGTGCCAGCAGCTTAGTGGAGGGAGGGAACACCGGGGAGCTGTTTTTT
j_call: TRBJ1-2; d_call: TRBD1; clone_size: few; cdr3_length: 14; v_call: TRBV5-8; cdr3_aa: CASSLLTGDYGYTF; cdr3_nt: TGTGCCAGCAGCTTGCTTACAGGGGACTATGGCTACACCTTC
j_call: TRBJ1-1; d_call: TRBD1; clone_size: once; cdr3_length: 15; v_call: TRBV15; cdr3_aa: CATSTLGQQNTEAFF; cdr3_nt: TGTGCCACCAGCACTCTGGGACAGCAGAACACTGAAGCTTTCTTT
j_call: TRBJ1-1; d_call: TRBD1; clone_size: NA; cdr3_length: 16; v_call: TRBV7-2; cdr3_aa: CASSLGTYRGSTEAFF; cdr3_nt: TGTGCCAGCAGCTTAGGAACCTACAGGGGAAGTACTGAAGCTTTCTTT
j_call: TRBJ2-2; d_call: TRBD1; clone_size: NA; cdr3_length: 15; v_call: TRBV27; cdr3_aa: CASSWGQGSTGELFF; cdr3_nt: TGTGCCAGCAGTTGGGGACAGGGGAGTACCGGGGAGCTGTTTTTT
j_call: TRBJ1-4; d_call: NA; clone_size: NA; cdr3_length: 13; v_call: TRBV29-1; cdr3_aa: CSVGGGNNEKLFF; cdr3_nt: TGCAGCGTCGGGGGGGGAAATAATGAAAAACTGTTTTTT
j_call: TRBJ1-6; d_call: TRBD1; clone_size: NA; cdr3_length: 17; v_call: TRBV28; cdr3_aa: CASSRTPGQGAESPLHF; cdr3_nt: TGTGCCAGCAGCCGTACCCCGGGACAGGGGGCGGAATCACCCCTCCACTTT
j_call: TRBJ1-2; d_call: TRBD1; clone_size: NA; cdr3_length: 15; v_call: TRBV27; cdr3_aa: CASRKTGTAYVGYTF; cdr3_nt: TGTGCCAGCAGGAAGACCGGGACAGCTTACGTCGGCTACACCTTC
j_call: TRBJ2-5; d_call: NA; clone_size: NA; cdr3_length: 16; v_call: TRBV6-1; cdr3_aa: CASSEARTALSETQYF; cdr3_nt: TGTGCCAGCAGTGAAGCGAGGACAGCCCTTAGTGAGACCCAGTACTTC
j_call: TRBJ1-1; d_call: NA; clone_size: NA; cdr3_length: 12; v_call: TRBV27; cdr3_aa: CASSSPPPEAFF; cdr3_nt: TGTGCCAGCAGTTCCCCCCCGCCAGAAGCTTTCTTT
j_call: TRBJ2-7; d_call: NA; clone_size: NA; cdr3_length: 14; v_call: TRBV5-6; cdr3_aa: CASSIGQGSYEQYF; cdr3_nt: TGTGCCAGCAGCATCGGACAAGGATCCTACGAGCAGTACTTC
j_call: TRBJ1-3; d_call: NA; clone_size: NA; cdr3_length: 18; v_call: TRBV7-2; cdr3_aa: CASSFQRDGRNSGNTIYF; cdr3_nt: TGTGCCAGCAGCTTTCAAAGGGACGGCCGTAACTCTGGAAACACCATATATTTT
j_call: TRBJ2-7; d_call: NA; clone_size: NA; cdr3_length: 11; v_call: TRBV7-2; cdr3_aa: CASSQNSEQYF; cdr3_nt: TGTGCCAGCAGCCAAAATAGCGAGCAGTACTTC
j_call: TRBJ1-3; d_call: NA; clone_size: NA; cdr3_length: 18; v_call: TRBV3-1/TRBV3-2; cdr3_aa: CASSPVLGPTLSGNTIYF; cdr3_nt: TGTGCCAGCAGCCCAGTACTGGGGCCAACACTCTCTGGAAACACCATATATTTT
j_call: TRBJ2-2; d_call: NA; clone_size: few; cdr3_length: 14; v_call: TRBV18; cdr3_aa: CASSSDRNTGELFF; cdr3_nt: TGTGCCAGCTCCTCGGACAGGAACACCGGGGAGCTGTTTTTT